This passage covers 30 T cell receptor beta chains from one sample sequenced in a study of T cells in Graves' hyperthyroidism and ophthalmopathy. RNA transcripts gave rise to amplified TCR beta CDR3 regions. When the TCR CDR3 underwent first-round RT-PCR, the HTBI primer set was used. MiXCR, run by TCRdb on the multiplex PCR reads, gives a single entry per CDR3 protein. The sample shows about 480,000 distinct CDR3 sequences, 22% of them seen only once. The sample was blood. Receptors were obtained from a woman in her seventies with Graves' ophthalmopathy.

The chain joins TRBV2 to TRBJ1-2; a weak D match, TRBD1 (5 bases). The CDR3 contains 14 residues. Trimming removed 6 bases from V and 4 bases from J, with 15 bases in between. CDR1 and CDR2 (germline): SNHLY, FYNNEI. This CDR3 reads CASSPQGPGYGYTF. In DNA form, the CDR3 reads TGTGCCAGCAGCCCCCAGGGACCCGGCTATGGCTACACCTTC.

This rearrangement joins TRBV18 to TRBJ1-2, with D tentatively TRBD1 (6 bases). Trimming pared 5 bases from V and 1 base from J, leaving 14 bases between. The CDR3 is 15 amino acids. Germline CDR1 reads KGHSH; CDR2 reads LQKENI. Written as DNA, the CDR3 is TGTGCCAGCTCAAACCGGGACAAGCTTAACTATGGCTACACCTTC. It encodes CASSNRDKLNYGYTF. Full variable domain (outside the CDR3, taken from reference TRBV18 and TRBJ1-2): NAGVMQNPRHLVRRRGQEARLRCSPMKGHSHVYWYRQLPEEGLKFMVYLQKENIIDESGMPKERFSAEFPKEGPSILRIQQVVRGDSAAYFCASSNRDKLNYGYTFGSGTRLTVV.

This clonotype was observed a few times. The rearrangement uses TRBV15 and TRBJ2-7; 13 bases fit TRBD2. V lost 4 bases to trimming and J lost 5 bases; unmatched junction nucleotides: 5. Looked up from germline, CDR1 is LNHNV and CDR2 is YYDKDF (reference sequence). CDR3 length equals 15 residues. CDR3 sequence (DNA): TGTGCCACCAGCACAAGGACTAGCGGGAGTGACGAGCAGTACTTC. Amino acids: CATSTRTSGSDEQYF.

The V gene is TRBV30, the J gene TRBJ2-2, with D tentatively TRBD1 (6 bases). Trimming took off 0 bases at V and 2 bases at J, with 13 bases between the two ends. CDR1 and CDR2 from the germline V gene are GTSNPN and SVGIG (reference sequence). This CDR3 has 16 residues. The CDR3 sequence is CAWSVLHRANTGELFF. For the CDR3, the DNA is TGTGCCTGGAGTGTATTACACAGGGCCAACACCGGGGAGCTGTTTTTT.

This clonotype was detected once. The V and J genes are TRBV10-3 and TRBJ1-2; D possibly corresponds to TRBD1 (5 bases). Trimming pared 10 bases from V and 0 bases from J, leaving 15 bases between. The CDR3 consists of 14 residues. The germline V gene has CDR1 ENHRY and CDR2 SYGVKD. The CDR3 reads CATGTDLANYGYTF. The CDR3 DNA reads TGTGCCACTGGGACGGATCTAGCTAACTATGGCTACACCTTC.

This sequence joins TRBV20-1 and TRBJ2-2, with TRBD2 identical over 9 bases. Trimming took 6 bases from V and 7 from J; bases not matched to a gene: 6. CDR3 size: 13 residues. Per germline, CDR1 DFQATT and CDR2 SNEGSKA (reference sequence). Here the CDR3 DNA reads TGCAGTGCCGGCGGGAGGGCCAACGGGGAGCTGTTTTTT. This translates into CSAGGRANGELFF.

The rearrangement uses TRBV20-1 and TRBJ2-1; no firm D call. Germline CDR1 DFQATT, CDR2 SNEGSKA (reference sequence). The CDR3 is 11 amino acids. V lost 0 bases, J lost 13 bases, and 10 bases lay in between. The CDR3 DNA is TGCAGTGCTAGAGAGTTCTCCGTTCAGTTCTTC. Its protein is CSAREFSVQFF.

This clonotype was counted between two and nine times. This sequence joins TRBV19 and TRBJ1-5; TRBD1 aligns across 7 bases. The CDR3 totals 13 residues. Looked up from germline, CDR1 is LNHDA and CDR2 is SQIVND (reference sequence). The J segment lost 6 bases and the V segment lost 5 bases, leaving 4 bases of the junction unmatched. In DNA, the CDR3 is TGTGCCAGTAGTGGAGACAGGGTTCAGCCCCAGCATTTT. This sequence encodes CASSGDRVQPQHF. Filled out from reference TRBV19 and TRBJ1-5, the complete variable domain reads DGGITQSPKYLFRKEGQNVTLSCEQNLNHDAMYWYRQDPGQGLRLIYYSQIVNDFQKGDIAEGYSVSREKKESFPLTVTSAQKNPTAFYLCASSGDRVQPQHFGDGTRLSIL.

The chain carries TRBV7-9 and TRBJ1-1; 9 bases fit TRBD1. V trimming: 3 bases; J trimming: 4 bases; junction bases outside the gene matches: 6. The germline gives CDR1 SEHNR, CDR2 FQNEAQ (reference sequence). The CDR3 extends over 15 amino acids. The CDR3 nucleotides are TGTGCCAGCAGCTTCCAAGGACAGGGGACCACTGAAGCTTTCTTT. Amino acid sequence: CASSFQGQGTTEAFF.

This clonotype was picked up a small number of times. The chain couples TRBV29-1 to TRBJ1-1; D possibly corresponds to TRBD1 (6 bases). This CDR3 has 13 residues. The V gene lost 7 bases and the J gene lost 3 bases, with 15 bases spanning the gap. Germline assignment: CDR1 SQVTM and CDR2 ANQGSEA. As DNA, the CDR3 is TGCAGCGCCGAGGGGGACGGGGACACTGAAGCTTTCTTT. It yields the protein CSAEGDGDTEAFF.

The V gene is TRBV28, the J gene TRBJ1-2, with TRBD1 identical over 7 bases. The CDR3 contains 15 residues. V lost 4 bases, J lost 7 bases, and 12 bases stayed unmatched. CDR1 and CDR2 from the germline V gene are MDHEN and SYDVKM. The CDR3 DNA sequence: TGTGCCAGCAGTTCCGCGGGACAGCTTGTACGTGGCTACACCTTC. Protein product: CASSSAGQLVRGYTF.

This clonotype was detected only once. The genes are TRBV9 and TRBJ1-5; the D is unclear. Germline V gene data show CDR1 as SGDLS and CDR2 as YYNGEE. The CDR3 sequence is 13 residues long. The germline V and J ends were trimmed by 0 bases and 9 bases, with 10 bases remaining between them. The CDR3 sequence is CASSVDGVGPQHF. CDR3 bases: TGTGCCAGCAGCGTAGATGGGGTGGGGCCCCAGCATTTT.

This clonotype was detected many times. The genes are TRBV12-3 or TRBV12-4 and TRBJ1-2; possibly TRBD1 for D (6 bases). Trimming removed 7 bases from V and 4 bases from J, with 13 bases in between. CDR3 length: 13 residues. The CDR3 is CASTQDSAYGYTF. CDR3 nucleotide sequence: TGTGCCAGCACTCAGGACAGCGCCTATGGCTACACCTTC.

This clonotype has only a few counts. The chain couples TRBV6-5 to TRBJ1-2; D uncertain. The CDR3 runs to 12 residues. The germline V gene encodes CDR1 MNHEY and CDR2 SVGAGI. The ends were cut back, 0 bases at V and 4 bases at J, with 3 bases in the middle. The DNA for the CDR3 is TGTGCCAGCAGTTACTCGGGCTATGGCTACACCTTC. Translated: CASSYSGYGYTF.

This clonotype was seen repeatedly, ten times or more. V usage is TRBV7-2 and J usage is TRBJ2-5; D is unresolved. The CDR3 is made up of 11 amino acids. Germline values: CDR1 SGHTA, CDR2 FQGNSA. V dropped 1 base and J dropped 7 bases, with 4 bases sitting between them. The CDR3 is CASSLDVTQYF. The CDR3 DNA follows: TGTGCCAGCAGCTTAGACGTGACCCAGTACTTC.

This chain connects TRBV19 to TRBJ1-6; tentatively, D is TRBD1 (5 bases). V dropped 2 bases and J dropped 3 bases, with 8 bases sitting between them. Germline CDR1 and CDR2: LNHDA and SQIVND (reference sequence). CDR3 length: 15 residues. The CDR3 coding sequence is TGTGCCAGTAGTATACGACAGATCTATAATTCACCCCTCCACTTT. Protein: CASSIRQIYNSPLHF.

CDR3 sequence reads: CASSQAGGVVLDEQFF. The CDR3 region has the DNA TGTGCCAGCAGCCAAGCCGGGGGGGTAGTCTTGGATGAGCAGTTCTTC. V and J are TRBV3-1 and TRBJ2-1; 8 positions agree with TRBD2. This CDR3 has 16 residues. CDR1 is LGHDT, CDR2 YNNKEL, per germline (reference sequence). The V and J ends lost 1 base and 8 bases, in that order; junction bases with no gene match: 10.

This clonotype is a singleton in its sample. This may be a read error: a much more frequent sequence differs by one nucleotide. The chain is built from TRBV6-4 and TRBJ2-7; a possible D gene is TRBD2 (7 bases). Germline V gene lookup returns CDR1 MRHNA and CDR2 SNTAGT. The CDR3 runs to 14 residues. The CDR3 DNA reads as TGTGCCAGCAGTTACTCGGGGGGCGTCTACGAGCAGTACTTC. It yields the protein CASSYSGGVYEQYF.

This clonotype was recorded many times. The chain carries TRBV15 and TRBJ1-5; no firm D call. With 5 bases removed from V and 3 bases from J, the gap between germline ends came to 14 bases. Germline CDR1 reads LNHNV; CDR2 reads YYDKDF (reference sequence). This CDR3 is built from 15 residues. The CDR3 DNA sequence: TGTGCCACCAGCGCAACGGGGTCCACCAATCAGCCCCAGCATTTT. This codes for CATSATGSTNQPQHF.

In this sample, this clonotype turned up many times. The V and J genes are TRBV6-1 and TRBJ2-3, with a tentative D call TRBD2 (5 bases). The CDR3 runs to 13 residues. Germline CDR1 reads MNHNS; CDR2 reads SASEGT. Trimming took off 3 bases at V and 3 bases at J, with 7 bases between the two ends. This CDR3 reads CASSDRRTDTQYF. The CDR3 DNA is TGTGCCAGCAGTGACAGGAGGACAGATACGCAGTATTTT.

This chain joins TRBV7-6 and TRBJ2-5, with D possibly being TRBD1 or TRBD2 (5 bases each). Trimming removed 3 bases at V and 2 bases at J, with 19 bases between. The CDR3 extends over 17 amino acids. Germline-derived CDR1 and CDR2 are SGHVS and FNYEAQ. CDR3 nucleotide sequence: TGTGCCAGCAGCTTGGGAGTTCTCTTGGCAGGGCAAGAGACCCAGTACTTC. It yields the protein CASSLGVLLAGQETQYF.

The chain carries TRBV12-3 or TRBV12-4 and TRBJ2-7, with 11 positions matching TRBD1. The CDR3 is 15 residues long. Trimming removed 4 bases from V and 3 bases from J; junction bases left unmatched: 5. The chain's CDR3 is CASSSLGQGVYEQYF. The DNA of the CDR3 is TGTGCCAGCAGTTCCTTGGGACAGGGGGTCTACGAGCAGTACTTC.

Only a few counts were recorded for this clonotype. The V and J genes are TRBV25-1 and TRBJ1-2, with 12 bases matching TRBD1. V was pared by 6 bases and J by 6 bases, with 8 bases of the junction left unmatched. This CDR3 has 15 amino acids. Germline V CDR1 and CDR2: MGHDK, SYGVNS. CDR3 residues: CASRQGTGGVNGYTF. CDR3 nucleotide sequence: TGTGCCAGCAGACAGGGGACAGGGGGCGTAAATGGCTACACCTTC.

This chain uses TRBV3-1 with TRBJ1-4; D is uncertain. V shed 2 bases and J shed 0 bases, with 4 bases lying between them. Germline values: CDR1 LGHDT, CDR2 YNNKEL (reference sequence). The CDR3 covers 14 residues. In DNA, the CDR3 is TGTGCCAGCAGCCAATACGCAACTAATGAAAAACTGTTTTTT. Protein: CASSQYATNEKLFF.

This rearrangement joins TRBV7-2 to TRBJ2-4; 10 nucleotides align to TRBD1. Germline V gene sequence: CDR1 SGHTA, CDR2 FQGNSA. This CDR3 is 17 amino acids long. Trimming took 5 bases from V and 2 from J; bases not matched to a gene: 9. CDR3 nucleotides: TGTGCCAGCAGCCCAAGAGACAGGGGGCTAACCAAAAACATTCAGTACTTC. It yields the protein CASSPRDRGLTKNIQYF.

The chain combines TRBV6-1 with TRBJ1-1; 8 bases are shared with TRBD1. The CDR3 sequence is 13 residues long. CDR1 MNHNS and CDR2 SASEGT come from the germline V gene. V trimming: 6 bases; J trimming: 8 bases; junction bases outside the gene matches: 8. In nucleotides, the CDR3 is TGTGCCAGCAGAACTACAGGGGGTCTGGAAGCTTTCTTT. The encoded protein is CASRTTGGLEAFF.

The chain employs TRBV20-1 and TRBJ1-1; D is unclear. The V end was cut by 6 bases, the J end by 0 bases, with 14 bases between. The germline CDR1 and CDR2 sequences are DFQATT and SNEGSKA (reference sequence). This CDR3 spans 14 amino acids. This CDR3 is CSAKVTNMNTEAFF. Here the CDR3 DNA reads TGCAGTGCCAAAGTGACAAATATGAACACTGAAGCTTTCTTT.

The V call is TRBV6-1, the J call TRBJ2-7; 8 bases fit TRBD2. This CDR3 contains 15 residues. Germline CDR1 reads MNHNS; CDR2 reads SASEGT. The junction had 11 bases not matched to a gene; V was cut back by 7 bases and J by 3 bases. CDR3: CASTITAGVIYEQYF. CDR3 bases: TGTGCCAGCACCATAACAGCGGGAGTGATCTACGAGCAGTACTTC.

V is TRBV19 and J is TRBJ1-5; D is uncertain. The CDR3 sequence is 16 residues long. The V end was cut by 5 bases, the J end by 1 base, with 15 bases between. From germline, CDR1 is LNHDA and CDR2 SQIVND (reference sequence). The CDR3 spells CASSVRTSGSNQPQHF. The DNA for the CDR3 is TGTGCCAGTAGTGTTCGGACTTCGGGGAGCAATCAGCCCCAGCATTTT.

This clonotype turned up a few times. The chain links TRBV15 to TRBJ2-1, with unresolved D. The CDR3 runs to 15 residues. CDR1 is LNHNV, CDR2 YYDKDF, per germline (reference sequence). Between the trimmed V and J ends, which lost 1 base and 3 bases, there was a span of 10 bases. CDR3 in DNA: TGTGCCACCAGCAGAGTACGGGCCCTCTACAATGAGCAGTTCTTC. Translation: CATSRVRALYNEQFF.